This TCR beta chain was retrieved from a study of beta chain features in type 1 diabetes. The CDR3 consists of 16 residues. The V gene lost 8 bases and the J gene lost 3 bases, with 26 bases spanning the gap. Germline V lookup: CDR1 SQVTM, CDR2 ANQGSEA. Overall study results and limits: Shortening of TCRB CDR3s, moderate but significant, appeared in all four CD4+ subsets of Type 1 diabetes patients. The study found fewer insertions and more deletions at VDJ junctions in type 1 diabetes patients. Patients showed naive, central memory and Treg TCRB repertoires that appeared more similar than those of healthy donors.

The sample holds a few counts of this clone. As yet, its antigen is unknown. Investigators reverse transcribed all isolated RNA, so they sequenced expressed TCRB transcripts. Average reads for naive, central memory and regulatory T cell samples were several million. TCRdb's table, derived via immunoSEQ multiplex PCR, lists solely in-frame clones and lacks some. Altogether some 200,000 clones are present, roughly 17% being singletons, with the ten largest covering 0.065% to 0.095%. The rearrangement links TRBV29-1 to TRBJ2-7; D could derive from TRBD1 or TRBD2 (5 bases each). The receptor was isolated from a young man with type 1 diabetes. Sequenced material: naive CD4+ T cells from blood. The CDR3, as DNA: TGCAGCACCAAGTCCGGGGCATACGGTGGGAGCTACGAGCAGTACTTC. Translating it yields CSTKSGAYGGSYEQYF.